This T cell receptor (beta chain) appears in the sequencing data of a study of beta chain features in type 1 diabetes (dated by TCRdb to between 2018 and 2020). Study-level background: Mean age, gender distribution, total cell number and subset yield were not different between patients and healthy donors. In the study, recently diagnosed type 1 diabetes patients and matched healthy donors were compared on the TCRB repertoires of their sorted circulating CD4+ T cell subsets. A total of 90 million to 120 million sorted cells were examined across all samples, and a strong correlation was observed between cell number per subset and RNA yield. Whereas all 30 or so donors provided naive and central memory subsets, regulatory and stem cell-like memory subsets were isolated from just 8 patients and roughly 8 healthy donors.

All of the isolated RNA was reverse transcribed with the High Capacity cDNA Reverse Transcription Kit, so expressed TCRB transcripts were sequenced. Deep immunoSEQ sequencing was performed on naive, central memory and regulatory T cell samples, with an average of approximately 4 million total reads per sample. Sorted cells were lysed in RLT buffer, and RNA was extracted using DNase-treated RNeasy Micro or Mini kits according to cell number. Each cell subset was processed on its own to prevent cross-contamination, while patient and healthy donor samples were processed together. The immunoSEQ multiplex PCR was used to amplify TCRB sequences from cDNA, yielding 87-bp fragments that span the CDR3 region. Sequencing of the amplicons was done on the Illumina HiSeq platform. Turning to the authors' computational methods: PCR bias was computationally corrected using synthetic template baselines, reads within Hamming distance 2 were collapsed, and singletons that could not be merged were discarded. Reads were aligned against IMGT so that V, D and J genes, CDR3 length and insertions or deletions at six rearrangement sites could be assigned. Clonotype counts were normalized to sorted cell number within each subset before computing true diversity and Gini coefficients with the tcR R package. The overlap coefficient, calculated on TCRB nucleotide sequences, was used to measure repertoire sharing. Here the immuneACCESS table is served through TCRdb, limited to in-frame sequences with V and J called. Missing clones are a known gap in these copies; in checked studies unresolved V genes cover under half, and the rest lacks a known reason. The DNA gave D and trimming, while V, J and clone size come from that table. Present in this sample are 300,000 or so clones, roughly 8% of which were seen just once. The ten most abundant clones make up around 0.44% of the sample.

This clone has more than one count but fewer than ten. What this receptor recognizes is not known. No per-base quality is available; no much larger clone lies one base away. The investigation overall reported the following: Because cDNA was sequenced instead of genomic DNA, activated cells with high expression could be over-represented, although the groups did not differ in activation or CD3 levels. Shorter templates might be favored by PCR, yet because patient and control samples were amplified and corrected together, any such skew would affect both groups equally. The naive, central memory and regulatory TCRB repertoires appeared to resemble one another more closely among patients than among healthy donors. Type 1 diabetes patients showed a moderate but significant shortening of TCRB CDR3 length in all four CD4+ subsets. HLA sub-analyses involved small numbers of individuals, so any influence of HLA type on TCRB rearrangement remained unresolved. Patients with type 1 diabetes made fewer insertions and deleted more nucleotides at VDJ recombination sites, implying thymic rearrangement abnormalities.

Per the germline V gene, SGHDT is the CDR1 and YYEEEE is the CDR2. V is pruned by 3 bases and J by 7 bases, leaving 5 bases of the junction without a gene match. From the cysteine through the phenylalanine, the CDR3 covers 14 amino acids. The DNA shown is the 42-base CDR3, in frame from base 1. From each donor, a single peripheral blood sample of 100 to 150 mL on average was drawn into heparinised tubes. A BD FACSAria II and a panel including CD45RO, CCR7, CD25, CD127, CD95 and CD27 were used to sort naive, central memory, regulatory and stem cell-like memory CD4+ T cells. A purity above 98% was achieved for all sorted populations. PBMCs were separated immediately by Lymphoprep density gradient centrifugation and were stained directly, without being cultured. Samples were stained and sorted in pairs, with one healthy donor and one patient per experiment, so that batch effects were minimized.

Rearrangement joined TRBV5-6 to TRBJ2-1, with TRBD2 identical over 9 junction bases. The receptor was derived from a woman under 30 in good health. Sequencing was carried out using central memory CD4+ T cells from blood. The sequenced DNA is TGTGCCAGCAGCTCTAGCGGGACGAGGAATGAGCAGTTCTTC. It translates to CASSSSGTRNEQFF.